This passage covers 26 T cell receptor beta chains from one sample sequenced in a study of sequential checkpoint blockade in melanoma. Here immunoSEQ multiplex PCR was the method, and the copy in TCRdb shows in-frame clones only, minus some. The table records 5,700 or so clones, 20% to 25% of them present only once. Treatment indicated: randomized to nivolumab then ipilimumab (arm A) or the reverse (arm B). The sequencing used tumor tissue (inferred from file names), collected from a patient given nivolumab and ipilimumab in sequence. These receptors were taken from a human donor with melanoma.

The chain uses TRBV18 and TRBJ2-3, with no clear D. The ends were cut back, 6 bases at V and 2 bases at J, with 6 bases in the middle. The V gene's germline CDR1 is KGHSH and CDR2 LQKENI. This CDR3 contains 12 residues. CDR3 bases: TGTGCCAGCTCCCGGCCCACAGATACGCAGTATTTT. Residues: CASSRPTDTQYF.

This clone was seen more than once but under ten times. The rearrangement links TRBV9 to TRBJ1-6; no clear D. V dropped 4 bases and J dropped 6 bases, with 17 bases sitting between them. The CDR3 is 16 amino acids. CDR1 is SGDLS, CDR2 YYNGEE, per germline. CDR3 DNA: TGTGCCAGCAGCCCAACCGGTACATCCATTAATTCACCCCTCCACTTT. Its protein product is CASSPTGTSINSPLHF.

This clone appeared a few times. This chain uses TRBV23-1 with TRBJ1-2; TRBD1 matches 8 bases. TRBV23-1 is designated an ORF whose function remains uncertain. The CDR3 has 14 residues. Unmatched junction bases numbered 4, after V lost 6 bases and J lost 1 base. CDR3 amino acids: CASSPGQVNYGYTF. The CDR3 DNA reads TGCGCCAGCAGCCCGGGACAGGTTAACTATGGCTACACCTTC.

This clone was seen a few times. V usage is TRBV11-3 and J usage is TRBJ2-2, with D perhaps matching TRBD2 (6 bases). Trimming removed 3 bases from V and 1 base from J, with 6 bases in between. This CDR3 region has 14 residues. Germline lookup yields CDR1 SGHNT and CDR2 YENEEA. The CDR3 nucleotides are TGTGCCAGCAGCTTGACTAGGAACACCGGGGAGCTGTTTTTT. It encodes CASSLTRNTGELFF.

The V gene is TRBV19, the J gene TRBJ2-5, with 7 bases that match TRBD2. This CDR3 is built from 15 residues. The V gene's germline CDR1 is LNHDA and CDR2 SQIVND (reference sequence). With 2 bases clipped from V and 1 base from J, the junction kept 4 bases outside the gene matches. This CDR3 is CASSIPGGAQETQYF. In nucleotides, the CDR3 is TGTGCCAGTAGTATACCGGGAGGAGCCCAAGAGACCCAGTACTTC.

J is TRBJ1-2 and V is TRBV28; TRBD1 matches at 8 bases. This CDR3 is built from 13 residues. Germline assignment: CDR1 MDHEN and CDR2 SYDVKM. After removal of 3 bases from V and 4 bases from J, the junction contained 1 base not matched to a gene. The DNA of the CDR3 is TGTGCCAGCAGTTTGACAGGGGCCTATGGCTACACCTTC. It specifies CASSLTGAYGYTF.

The CDR3 here is CASSQALAGWDTQYF. CDR3 nucleotide sequence: TGCGCCAGCAGCCAAGCACTAGCGGGGTGGGATACGCAGTATTTT. The V call is TRBV1, the J call TRBJ2-3; the DNA was not used to check the table's D call, TRBD2. TRBV1 counts as a pseudogene. There are 15 residues in the CDR3.

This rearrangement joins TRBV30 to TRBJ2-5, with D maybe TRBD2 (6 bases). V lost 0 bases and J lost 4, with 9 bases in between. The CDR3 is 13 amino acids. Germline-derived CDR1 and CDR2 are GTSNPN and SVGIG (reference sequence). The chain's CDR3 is CAWSVRRGETQYF. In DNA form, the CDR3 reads TGTGCCTGGAGTGTAAGGAGGGGAGAGACCCAGTACTTC.

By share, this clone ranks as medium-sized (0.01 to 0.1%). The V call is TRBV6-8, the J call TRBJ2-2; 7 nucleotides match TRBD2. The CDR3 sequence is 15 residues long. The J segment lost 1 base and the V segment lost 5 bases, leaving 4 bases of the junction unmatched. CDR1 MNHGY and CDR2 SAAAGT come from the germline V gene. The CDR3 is CASSAIAGNTGELFF. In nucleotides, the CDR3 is TGTGCCAGCAGTGCTATAGCGGGGAACACCGGGGAGCTGTTTTTT.

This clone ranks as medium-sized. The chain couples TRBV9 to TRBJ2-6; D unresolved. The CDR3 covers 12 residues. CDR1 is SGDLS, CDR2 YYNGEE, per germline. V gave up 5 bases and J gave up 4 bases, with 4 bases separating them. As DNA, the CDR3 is TGTGCCAGCAGTGAGGGGGCCAACGTCCTGACTTTC. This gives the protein CASSEGANVLTF.

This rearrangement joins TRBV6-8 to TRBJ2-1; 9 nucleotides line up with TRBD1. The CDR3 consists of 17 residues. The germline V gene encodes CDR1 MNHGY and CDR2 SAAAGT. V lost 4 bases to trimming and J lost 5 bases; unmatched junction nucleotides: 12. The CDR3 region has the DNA TGTGCCAGCAGTTCCCTACGGGGTGGACAGGGGCACAATGAGCAGTTCTTC. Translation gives CASSSLRGGQGHNEQFF.

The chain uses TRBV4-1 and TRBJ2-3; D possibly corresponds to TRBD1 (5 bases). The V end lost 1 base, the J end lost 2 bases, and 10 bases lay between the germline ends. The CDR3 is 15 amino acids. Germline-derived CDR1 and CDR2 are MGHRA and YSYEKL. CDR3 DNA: TGCGCCAGCAGCCAAGCCAAGGGGTACACAGATACGCAGTATTTT. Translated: CASSQAKGYTDTQYF.

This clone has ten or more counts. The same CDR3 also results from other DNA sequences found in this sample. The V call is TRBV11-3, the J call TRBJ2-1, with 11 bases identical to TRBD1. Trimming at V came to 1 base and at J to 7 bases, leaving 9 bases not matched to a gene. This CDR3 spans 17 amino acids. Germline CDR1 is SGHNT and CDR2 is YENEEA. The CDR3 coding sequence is TGTGCCAGCAGCTTAGGCGGGGGACAGGGGGTTAGGAATGAGCAGTTCTTC. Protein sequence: CASSLGGGQGVRNEQFF.

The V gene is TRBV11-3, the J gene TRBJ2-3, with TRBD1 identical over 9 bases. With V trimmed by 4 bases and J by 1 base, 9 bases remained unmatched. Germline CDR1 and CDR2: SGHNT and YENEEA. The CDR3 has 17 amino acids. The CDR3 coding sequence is TGTGCCAGCAGCTCACCGGGACAGGGAAGAGGCACAGATACGCAGTATTTT. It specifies CASSSPGQGRGTDTQYF.

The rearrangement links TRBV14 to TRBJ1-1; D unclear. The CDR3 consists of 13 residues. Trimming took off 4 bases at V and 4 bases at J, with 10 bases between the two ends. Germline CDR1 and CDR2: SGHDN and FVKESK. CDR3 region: CASSLFRTTEAFF. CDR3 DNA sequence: TGTGCCAGCAGCCTCTTCCGGACCACTGAAGCTTTCTTT.

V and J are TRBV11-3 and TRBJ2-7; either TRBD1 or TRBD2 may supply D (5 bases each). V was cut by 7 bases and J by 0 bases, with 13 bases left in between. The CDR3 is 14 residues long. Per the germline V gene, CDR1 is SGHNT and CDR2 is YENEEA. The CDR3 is CASTHRDHSYEQYF. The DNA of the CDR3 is TGTGCCAGCACGCACCGGGACCACTCCTACGAGCAGTACTTC.

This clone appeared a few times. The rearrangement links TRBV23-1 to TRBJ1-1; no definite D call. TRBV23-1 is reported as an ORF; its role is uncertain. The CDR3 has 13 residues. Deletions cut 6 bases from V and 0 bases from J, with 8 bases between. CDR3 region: CASSIQMNTEAFF. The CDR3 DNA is TGCGCCAGCAGCATACAAATGAACACTGAAGCTTTCTTT.

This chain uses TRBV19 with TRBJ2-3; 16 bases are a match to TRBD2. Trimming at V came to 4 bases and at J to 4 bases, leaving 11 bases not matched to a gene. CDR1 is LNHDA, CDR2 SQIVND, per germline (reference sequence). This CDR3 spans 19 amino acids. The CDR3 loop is CASSTVGPGLAGGPDTQYF. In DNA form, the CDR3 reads TGTGCCAGTAGTACCGTTGGCCCGGGACTAGCGGGAGGGCCAGATACGCAGTATTTT.

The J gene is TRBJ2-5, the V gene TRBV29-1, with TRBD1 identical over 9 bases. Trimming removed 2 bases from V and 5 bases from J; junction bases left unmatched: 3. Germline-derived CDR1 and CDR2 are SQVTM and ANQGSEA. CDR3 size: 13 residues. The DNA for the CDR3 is TGCAGCGTTGAAAGGGACAGGGCTGAGACCCAGTACTTC. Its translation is CSVERDRAETQYF.

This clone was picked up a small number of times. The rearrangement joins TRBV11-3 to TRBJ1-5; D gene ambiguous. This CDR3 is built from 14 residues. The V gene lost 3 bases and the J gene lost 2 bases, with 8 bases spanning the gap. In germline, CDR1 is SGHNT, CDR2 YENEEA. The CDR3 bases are TGTGCCAGCAGCTTCCCAGGCGGCAATCAGCCCCAGCATTTT. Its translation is CASSFPGGNQPQHF. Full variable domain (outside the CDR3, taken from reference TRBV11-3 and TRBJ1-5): EAGVVQSPRYKIIEKKQPVAFWCNPISGHNTLYWYLQNLGQGPELLIRYENEEAVDDSQLPKDRFSAERLKGVDSTLKIQPAELGDSAVYLCASSFPGGNQPQHFGDGTRLSIL.

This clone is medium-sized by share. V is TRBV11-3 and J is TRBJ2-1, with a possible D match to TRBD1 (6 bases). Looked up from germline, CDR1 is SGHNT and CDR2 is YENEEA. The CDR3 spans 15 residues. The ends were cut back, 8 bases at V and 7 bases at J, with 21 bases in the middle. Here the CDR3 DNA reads TGTGCCAGCGAGGCGAAAGAGGACAGTTCAAATGAGCAGTTCTTC. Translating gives CASEAKEDSSNEQFF.

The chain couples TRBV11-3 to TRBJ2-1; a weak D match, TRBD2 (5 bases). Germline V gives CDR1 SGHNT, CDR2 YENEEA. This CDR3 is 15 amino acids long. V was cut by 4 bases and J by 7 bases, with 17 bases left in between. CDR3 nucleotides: TGTGCCAGCAGCTCCCCAAAGGATAGCGCGAATGAGCAGTTCTTC. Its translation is CASSSPKDSANEQFF.

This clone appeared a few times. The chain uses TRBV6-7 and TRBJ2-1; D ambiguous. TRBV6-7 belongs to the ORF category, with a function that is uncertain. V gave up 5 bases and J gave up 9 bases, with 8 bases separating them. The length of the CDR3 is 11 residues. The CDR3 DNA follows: TGTGCCAGCAGTGAATCCGGTGAGCAGTTCTTC. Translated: CASSESGEQFF.

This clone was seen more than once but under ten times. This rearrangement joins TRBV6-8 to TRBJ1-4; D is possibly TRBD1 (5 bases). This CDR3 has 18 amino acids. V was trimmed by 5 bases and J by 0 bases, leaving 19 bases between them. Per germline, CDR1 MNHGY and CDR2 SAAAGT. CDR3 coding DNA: TGTGCCAGCAGTGACGTGGTTCCGGGGCACGCAACTAATGAAAAACTGTTTTTT. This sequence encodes CASSDVVPGHATNEKLFF.

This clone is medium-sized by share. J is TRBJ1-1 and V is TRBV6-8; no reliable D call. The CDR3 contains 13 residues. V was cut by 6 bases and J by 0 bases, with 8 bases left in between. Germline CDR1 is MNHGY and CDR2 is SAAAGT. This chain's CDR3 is CASSSLMNTEAFF. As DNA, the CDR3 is TGTGCCAGCAGCAGCCTCATGAACACTGAAGCTTTCTTT.

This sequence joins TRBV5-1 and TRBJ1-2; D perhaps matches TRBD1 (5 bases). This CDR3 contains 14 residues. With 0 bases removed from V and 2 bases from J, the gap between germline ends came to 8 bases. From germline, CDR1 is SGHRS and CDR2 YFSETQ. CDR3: CASSLGQGNYGYTF. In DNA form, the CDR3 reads TGCGCCAGCAGCTTGGGGCAGGGAAACTATGGCTACACCTTC.